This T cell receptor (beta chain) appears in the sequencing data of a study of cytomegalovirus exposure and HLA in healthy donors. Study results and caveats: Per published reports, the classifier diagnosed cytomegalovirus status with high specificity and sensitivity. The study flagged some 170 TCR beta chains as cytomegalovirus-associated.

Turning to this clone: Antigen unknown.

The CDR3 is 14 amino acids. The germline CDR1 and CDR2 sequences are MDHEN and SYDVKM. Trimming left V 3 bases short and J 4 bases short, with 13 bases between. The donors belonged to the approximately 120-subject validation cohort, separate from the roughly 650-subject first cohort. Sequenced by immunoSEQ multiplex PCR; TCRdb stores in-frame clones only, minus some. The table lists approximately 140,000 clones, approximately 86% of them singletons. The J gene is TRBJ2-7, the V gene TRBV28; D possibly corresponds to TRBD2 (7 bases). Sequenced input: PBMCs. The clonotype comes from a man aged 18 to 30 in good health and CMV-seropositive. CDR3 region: CASSFGGRVYEQYF. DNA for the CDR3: TGTGCCAGCAGTTTCGGGGGGCGCGTTTACGAGCAGTACTTC.